A selection of T cell receptor beta chains follows, all from one sample in a study of identifying expanded T cells in peripheral blood. Assay: immunoSEQ multiplex PCR; the TCRdb copy retains only in-frame clones and omits some. The sample gives 70,000 to 100,000 clones, roughly 90% of which show up once; 3.5% to 4.5% is in the top ten. The material sequenced was blood. These receptors all come from a person aged 18 to 75 in good health. Each CDR3 is given with its conserved first and last residue. Each record gives: clone size, CDR3 length, D gene, V gene, J gene, CDR3 DNA, CDR3 protein. The D gene is left open where the match is weak. Clone sizes are given selectively: once, few, many, or a class where the clone is expanded.

abundance: .
len: 15
d_gene: .
v_gene: TRBV9
j_gene: TRBJ1-2
CDR3nt: TGTGCCAGCAGCGTAGATCTGGAGGGTGACTATGGCTACACCTTC
CDR3aa: CASSVDLEGDYGYTF

abundance: medium-sized
len: 17
d_gene: TRBD2
v_gene: TRBV6-1
j_gene: TRBJ2-7
CDR3nt: TGTGCCAGCAGTGAAGGGACTAGCGGGGGGGACTCCTACGAGCAGTACTTC
CDR3aa: CASSEGTSGGDSYEQYF

abundance: .
len: 15
d_gene: .
v_gene: TRBV27
j_gene: TRBJ2-5
CDR3nt: TGTGCCAGCAGTCCGCAGGATCGGGGTCTTGAGACCCAGTACTTC
CDR3aa: CASSPQDRGLETQYF

abundance: once
len: 15
d_gene: .
v_gene: TRBV28
j_gene: TRBJ1-2
CDR3nt: TGTGCCAGCAGTTTCCCCTGGACGGCCGTATCGAGCTACACCTTC
CDR3aa: CASSFPWTAVSSYTF

abundance: .
len: 16
d_gene: .
v_gene: TRBV7-8
j_gene: TRBJ1-5
CDR3nt: TGTGCCAGCAGCTTAGCGCTCGGTGGAGGCAATCAGCCCCAGCATTTT
CDR3aa: CASSLALGGGNQPQHF

abundance: .
len: 14
d_gene: TRBD2
v_gene: TRBV7-9
j_gene: TRBJ2-7
CDR3nt: TGTGCCAGCAGCTTGAGCGGGAGATCCTACGAGCAGTACTTC
CDR3aa: CASSLSGRSYEQYF

abundance: .
len: 12
d_gene: .
v_gene: TRBV29-1
j_gene: TRBJ2-7
CDR3nt: TGCAGCGTAAGAATGCGCTACTACGAGCAGTACTTC
CDR3aa: CSVRMRYYEQYF

abundance: .
len: 19
d_gene: TRBD1
v_gene: TRBV4-1
j_gene: TRBJ1-5
CDR3nt: TGCGCCAGCAGCCAAGATCGCCGGACAGGACCGAATAGCAATCAGCCCCAGCATTTT
CDR3aa: CASSQDRRTGPNSNQPQHF

abundance: .
len: 15
d_gene: TRBD2
v_gene: TRBV28
j_gene: TRBJ2-3
CDR3nt: TGTGCCAGCAGTTTAGGGGTAGCGGGAATAGATACGCAGTATTTT
CDR3aa: CASSLGVAGIDTQYF

abundance: .
len: 16
d_gene: .
v_gene: TRBV16
j_gene: TRBJ1-2
CDR3nt: TGTGCCAGCAGCCAATTCAGGGGCATTCCCTCATATGGCTACACCTTC
CDR3aa: CASSQFRGIPSYGYTF

abundance: .
len: 13
d_gene: .
v_gene: TRBV10-1
j_gene: TRBJ2-2
CDR3nt: TGCGCCAGCAGTGACCGGGAGTCCGGGGAGCTGTTTTTT
CDR3aa: CASSDRESGELFF

abundance: .
len: 17
d_gene: TRBD1
v_gene: TRBV4-2
j_gene: TRBJ1-3
CDR3nt: TGTGCCAGCAGCCAAGTCCCACAGGGGAACCCTGGAAACACCATATATTTT
CDR3aa: CASSQVPQGNPGNTIYF

abundance: .
len: 15
d_gene: TRBD1
v_gene: TRBV10-1
j_gene: TRBJ2-7
CDR3nt: TGCGCCAGCAGTGAGTCAAGGACAGGGTTCTACGAGCAGTACTTC
CDR3aa: CASSESRTGFYEQYF

abundance: once
len: 16
d_gene: TRBD1
v_gene: TRBV7-3
j_gene: TRBJ2-5
CDR3nt: TGTGCCAGTAAAGATCCGGGACAGGGGTCTCGGGAGACCCAGTACTTC
CDR3aa: CASKDPGQGSRETQYF

abundance: .
len: 16
d_gene: .
v_gene: TRBV7-2
j_gene: TRBJ1-4
CDR3nt: TGTGCCAGCAGCTTGGGGAAAAACTACCTACCGGAAAAACTGTTTTTT
CDR3aa: CASSLGKNYLPEKLFF

abundance: .
len: 15
d_gene: TRBD2
v_gene: TRBV13
j_gene: TRBJ2-1
CDR3nt: TGTGCCAGCAGTTACCGGACTAGCGGCCCCAATGAGCAGTTCTTC
CDR3aa: CASSYRTSGPNEQFF

abundance: .
len: 14
d_gene: .
v_gene: TRBV11-2
j_gene: TRBJ1-2
CDR3nt: TGTGCCAGCAGCTTTACCGGGACTAACTATGGCTACACCTTC
CDR3aa: CASSFTGTNYGYTF

abundance: .
len: 14
d_gene: TRBD2
v_gene: TRBV7-9
j_gene: TRBJ2-7
CDR3nt: TGTGCCAGCAGCAACGCGGGAGGAGGCTACGAGCAGTACTTC
CDR3aa: CASSNAGGGYEQYF

abundance: .
len: 15
d_gene: TRBD2
v_gene: TRBV10-3
j_gene: TRBJ2-7
CDR3nt: TGTGCCATCAGCCCGACTAGCGGGGTGACCTACGAGCAGTACTTC
CDR3aa: CAISPTSGVTYEQYF

abundance: .
len: 17
d_gene: .
v_gene: TRBV25-1
j_gene: TRBJ2-5
CDR3nt: TGTGCCAGCACCCCACCCCTAGGCTATAGCAGCCAAGAGACCCAGTACTTC
CDR3aa: CASTPPLGYSSQETQYF

abundance: .
len: 13
d_gene: .
v_gene: TRBV29-1
j_gene: TRBJ2-3
CDR3nt: TGCAGCGTTGAAGAATTAAGCGGCCCCCCAGCGTATTTT
CDR3aa: CSVEELSGPPAYF

abundance: .
len: 14
d_gene: .
v_gene: TRBV5-1
j_gene: TRBJ1-2
CDR3nt: TGCGCCAGCAGCTTGGGGGGACAAGACTATGGCTACACCTTC
CDR3aa: CASSLGGQDYGYTF

abundance: .
len: 13
d_gene: .
v_gene: TRBV6-6
j_gene: TRBJ2-7
CDR3nt: TGTGCCAGCAGCCGGGACGGGGCCTACGAGCAGTACTTC
CDR3aa: CASSRDGAYEQYF

abundance: .
len: 16
d_gene: .
v_gene: TRBV23-1
j_gene: TRBJ1-2
CDR3nt: TGCGCCAGCAGTCAATCCCGGGACGGAACCTACTATGGCTACACCTTC
CDR3aa: CASSQSRDGTYYGYTF